What follows is one TCR beta chain and its context. Amplified TCR beta CDR3 regions derived from RNA transcripts. The HTBI primer set drove a first-round RT-PCR of the TCR CDR3. TCRdb redid the calling of the multiplex PCR reads with MiXCR, one entry per CDR3 protein. In the table there are 600,000 to 700,000 distinct CDR3 sequences, approximately 42% of which are singletons. V dropped 3 bases and J dropped 4 bases, with 9 bases sitting between them. The CDR3 runs 13 residues. This sample was included in a study of T cells in Graves' hyperthyroidism and ophthalmopathy. The sequenced sample consisted of peripheral blood or thyroid tissue (not recorded which). J is TRBJ1-1 and V is TRBV12-3 or TRBV12-4; D is unresolved. The source is an adult man with Graves' disease, either hyperthyroidism or ophthalmopathy (not recorded which). In DNA, the CDR3 is TGTGCCAGCAGTTTTTCCCCTGGCACTGAAGCTTTCTTT. This translates into CASSFSPGTEAFF.